This is a list of T cell receptor beta chains from one sample in a study of Graves' ophthalmopathy and Graves' hyperthyroidism. TCRdb recomputed calls from the multiplex PCR reads with MiXCR, one row per CDR3 protein. The data contain 600,000 to 950,000 distinct CDR3 sequences, 35% to 50% of them singletons. Source material: peripheral blood. Receptor source: an adult man with Graves' ophthalmopathy. Each CDR3 is given without its conserved first and last residue.

>TRBV10-3
AISGGKQQPQY
>TRBV5-5
ASSLKMNPTGSNQPQH
>TRBV4-1
ASSHTTGDYEQY
>TRBV20-1
SAGTAGGGPYEQY
>TRBV13
ASSLTADSGEKLF
>TRBV2
ARKGTRKETQY
>TRBV7-9
ASSWDGGTEAF
>TRBV7-9
ASSSMDTGANVLT
>TRBV14
ASSQRQGWNNSPLH
>TRBV10-3
AISERPYEGGYT
>TRBV2
AGSPRQDSGNTIY
>TRBV20-1
SASDVSYEQY
>TRBV10-3
AISSPGDSLGNQPQH
>TRBV24-1
ASRRLRLEGQVSNQPQH
>TRBV20-1
SARRTGDNQPQH
>TRBV2
ASRTTGDTEAL
>TRBV5-8
ASSQQTPYQETQY
>TRBV7-9
ASSTSGGALGEQY
>TRBV7-2
ASSLGSSGTGEQY
>TRBV7-9
ASSQGTSGKTYEQY
>TRBV29-1
SVEDPGTGGEKLF
>TRBV19
ASSIGLRGVWDTEAF